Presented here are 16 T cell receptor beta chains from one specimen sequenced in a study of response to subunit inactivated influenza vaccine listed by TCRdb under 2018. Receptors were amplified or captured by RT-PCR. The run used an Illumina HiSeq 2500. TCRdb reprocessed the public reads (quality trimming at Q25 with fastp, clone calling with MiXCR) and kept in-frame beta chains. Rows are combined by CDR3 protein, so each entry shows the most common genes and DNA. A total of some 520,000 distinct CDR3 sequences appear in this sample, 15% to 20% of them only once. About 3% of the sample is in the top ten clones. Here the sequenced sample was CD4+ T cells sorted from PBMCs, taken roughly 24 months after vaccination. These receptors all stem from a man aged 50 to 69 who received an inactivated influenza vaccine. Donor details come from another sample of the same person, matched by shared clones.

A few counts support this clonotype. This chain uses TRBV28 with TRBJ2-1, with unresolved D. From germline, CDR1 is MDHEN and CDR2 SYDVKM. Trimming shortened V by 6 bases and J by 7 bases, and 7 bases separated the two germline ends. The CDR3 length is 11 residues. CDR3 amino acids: CASRVANEQFF. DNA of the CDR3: TGTGCCAGCAGAGTCGCTAATGAGCAGTTCTTC. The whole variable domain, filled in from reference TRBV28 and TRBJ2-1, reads DVKVTQSSRYLVKRTGEKVFLECVQDMDHENMFWYRQDPGLGLRLIYFSYDVKMKEKGDIPEGYSVSREKKERFSLILESASTNQTSMYLCASRVANEQFFGPGTRLTVL.

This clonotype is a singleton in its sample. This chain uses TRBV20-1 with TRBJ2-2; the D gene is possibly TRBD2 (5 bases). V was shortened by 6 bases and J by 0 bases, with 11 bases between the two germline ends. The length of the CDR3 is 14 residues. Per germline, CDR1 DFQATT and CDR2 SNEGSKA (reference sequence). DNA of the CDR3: TGCAGTGCCCAGAAGACTACGAACACCGGGGAGCTGTTTTTT. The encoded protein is CSAQKTTNTGELFF.

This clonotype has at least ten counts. The DNA of the CDR3 is TGCGCCAGCAGCCAAGACCAGGGCCTAGGTGAAAAACTGTTTTTT. As protein: CASSQDQGLGEKLFF. This chain links TRBV4-3 with TRBJ1-4, with D possibly being TRBD1 (5 bases). The CDR3 is 15 amino acids. Trimming stripped 0 bases from V and 7 bases from J, with 12 bases between. CDR1 LGHNA and CDR2 YSLEER come from the germline V gene.

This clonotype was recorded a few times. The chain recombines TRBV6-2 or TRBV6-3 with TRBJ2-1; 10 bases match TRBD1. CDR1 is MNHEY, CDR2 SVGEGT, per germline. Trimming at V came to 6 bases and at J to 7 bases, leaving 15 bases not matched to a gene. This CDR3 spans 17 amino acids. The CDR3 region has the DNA TGTGCCAGCAGAATACAATTTGAGGACAGGGGGGTTAATGAGCAGTTCTTC. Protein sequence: CASRIQFEDRGVNEQFF.

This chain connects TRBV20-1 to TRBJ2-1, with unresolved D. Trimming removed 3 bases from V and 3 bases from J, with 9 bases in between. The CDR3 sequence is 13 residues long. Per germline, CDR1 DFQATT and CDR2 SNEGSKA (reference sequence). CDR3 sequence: CSASRSGYNEQFF. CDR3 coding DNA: TGCAGTGCTAGTCGCTCCGGCTACAATGAGCAGTTCTTC.

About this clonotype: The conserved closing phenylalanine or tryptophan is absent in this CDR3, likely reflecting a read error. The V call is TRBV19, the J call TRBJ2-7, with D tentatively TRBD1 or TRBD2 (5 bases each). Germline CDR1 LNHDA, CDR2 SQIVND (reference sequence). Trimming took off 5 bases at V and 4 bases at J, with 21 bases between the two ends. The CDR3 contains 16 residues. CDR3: CASSLSPGTGSYEQYY. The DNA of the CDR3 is TGTGCCAGTAGTCTCTCCCCCGGGACCGGATCTTACGAGCAGTACTAC.

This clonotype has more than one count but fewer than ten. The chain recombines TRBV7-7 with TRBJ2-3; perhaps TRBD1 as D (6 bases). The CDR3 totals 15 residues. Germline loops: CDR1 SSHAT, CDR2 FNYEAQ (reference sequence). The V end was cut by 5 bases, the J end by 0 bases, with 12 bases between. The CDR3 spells CASSIDRTSTDTQYF. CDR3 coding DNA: TGTGCCAGCAGCATCGACAGGACTAGCACAGATACGCAGTATTTT. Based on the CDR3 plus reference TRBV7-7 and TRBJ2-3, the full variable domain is GAGVSQSPRYKVTKRGQDVTLRCDPISSHATLYWYQQALGQGPEFLTYFNYEAQPDKSGLPSDRFSAERPEGSISTLTIQRTEQRDSAMYRCASSIDRTSTDTQYFGPGTRLTVL.

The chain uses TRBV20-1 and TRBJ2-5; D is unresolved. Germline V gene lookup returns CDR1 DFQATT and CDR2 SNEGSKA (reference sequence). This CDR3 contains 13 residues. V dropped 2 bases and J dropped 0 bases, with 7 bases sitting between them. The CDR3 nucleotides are TGCAGTGCTAGACACAACAACCAAGAGACCCAGTACTTC. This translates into CSARHNNQETQYF.

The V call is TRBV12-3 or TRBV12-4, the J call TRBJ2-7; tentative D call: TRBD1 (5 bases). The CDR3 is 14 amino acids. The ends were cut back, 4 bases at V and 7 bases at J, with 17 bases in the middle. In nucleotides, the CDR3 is TGTGCCAGCAGTTCGCGTCAGGGTTCGAGGGAGCAGTACTTC. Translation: CASSSRQGSREQYF.

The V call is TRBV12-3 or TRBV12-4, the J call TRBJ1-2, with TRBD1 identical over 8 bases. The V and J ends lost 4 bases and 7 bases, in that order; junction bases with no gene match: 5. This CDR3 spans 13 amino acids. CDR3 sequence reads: CASSYQGASGYTF. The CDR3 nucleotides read TGTGCCAGCAGTTACCAGGGGGCCTCTGGCTACACCTTC.

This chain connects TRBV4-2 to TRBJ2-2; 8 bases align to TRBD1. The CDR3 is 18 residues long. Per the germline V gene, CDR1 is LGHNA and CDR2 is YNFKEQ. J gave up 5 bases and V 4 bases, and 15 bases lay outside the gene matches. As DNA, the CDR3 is TGTGCCAGCAGCCCAGGCCTTACAGGGGGACGGTCTACCGGGGAGCTGTTTTTT. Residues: CASSPGLTGGRSTGELFF.

Here the CDR3 reads CASSRDSPEQFF. CDR3 DNA: TGTGCCAGCAGCCGCGACAGCCCTGAGCAGTTCTTC. The chain carries TRBV5-6 and TRBJ2-1; a possible D gene is TRBD1 (5 bases). CDR1 SGHDT and CDR2 YYEEEE come from the germline V gene. V was cut by 4 bases and J by 9 bases, with 11 bases left in between. The CDR3 length is 12 residues.

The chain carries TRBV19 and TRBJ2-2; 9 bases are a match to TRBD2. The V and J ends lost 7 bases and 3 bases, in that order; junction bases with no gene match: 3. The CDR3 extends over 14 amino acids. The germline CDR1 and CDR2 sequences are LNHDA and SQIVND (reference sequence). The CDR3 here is CASKRGADTGELFF. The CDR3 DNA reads TGTGCCAGTAAGCGGGGGGCTGACACCGGGGAGCTGTTTTTT.

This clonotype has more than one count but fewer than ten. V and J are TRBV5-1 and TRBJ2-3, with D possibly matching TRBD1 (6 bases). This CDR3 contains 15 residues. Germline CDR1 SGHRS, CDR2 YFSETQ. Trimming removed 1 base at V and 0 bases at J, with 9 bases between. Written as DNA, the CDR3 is TGCGCCAGCAGCTTGATGGGGGCTAGCACAGATACGCAGTATTTT. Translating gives CASSLMGASTDTQYF. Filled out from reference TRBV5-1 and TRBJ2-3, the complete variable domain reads KAGVTQTPRYLIKTRGQQVTLSCSPISGHRSVSWYQQTPGQGLQFLFEYFSETQRNKGNFPGRFSGRQFSNSRSEMNVSTLELGDSALYLCASSLMGASTDTQYFGPGTRLTVL.

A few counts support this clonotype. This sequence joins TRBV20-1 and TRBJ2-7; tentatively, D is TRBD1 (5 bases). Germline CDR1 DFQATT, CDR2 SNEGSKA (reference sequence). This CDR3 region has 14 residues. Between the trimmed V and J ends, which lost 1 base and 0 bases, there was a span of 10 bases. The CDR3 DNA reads TGCAGTGCTAGAGTGAAGGGGTACTCCTACGAGCAGTACTTC. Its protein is CSARVKGYSYEQYF.

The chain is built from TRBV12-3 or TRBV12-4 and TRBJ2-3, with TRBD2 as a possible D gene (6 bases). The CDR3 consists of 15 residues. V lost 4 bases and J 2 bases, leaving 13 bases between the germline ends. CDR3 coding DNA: TGTGCCAGCAGTTCCCCGGGACTCACCACAGATACGCAGTATTTT. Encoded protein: CASSSPGLTTDTQYF.